This T cell receptor beta chain is from a study of metastatic and nonmetastatic thyroid tumors. Thyroid surgery took place with no prior treatment in any patient. Concerning this clone: The germline gene is not matched at one end of the junction; a read error may be the cause.

This CDR3 region has 15 residues. Germline lookup yields CDR1 MDHEN and CDR2 SYDVKM. TCRdb re-analyzed the PCR reads through MiXCR. The sample yields around 30,000 clones, roughly a quarter seen once. This receptor was taken from a female donor with papillary thyroid cancer or a benign thyroid nodule (not recorded which). Some clones in this sample may be carry-over from other donors' samples. Sample: blood. The rearrangement links TRBV28 to TRBJ1-4, with TRBD1 matching 7 bases. CDR3 protein: CASRFYGQENEILFF. The DNA of the CDR3 is TGTGCCAGCAGATTCTACGGACAGGAAAATGAAATACTGTTTTTT.